This T cell receptor beta chain was identified during a study of OX40 agonist ivuxolimab in advanced cancers. About the study as a whole: Ivuxolimab was a fully human IgG2 agonistic monoclonal antibody targeting the costimulatory receptor OX40 (CD134). In the dose-escalation cohort, more than 80% of patients were male, and the mean age was roughly 60 years with a range of roughly 20 to 80. Prior anti-PD-1, anti-PD-L1 or anti-CTLA-4 therapy was permitted, and 30% to 50% of dose-escalation patients had received checkpoint inhibitors. Partial responses occurred in three dose-escalation patients: two with cutaneous melanoma and one with hepatocellular carcinoma. Peripheral TCRbeta sequencing was intended to test whether TCR sequence diversity was altered and clonal T-cell expansion was caused by ivuxolimab. The paper describes the monotherapy dose-escalation part (N of about 47 patients) of the phase I trial of ivuxolimab. Of the roughly 51 patients in dose escalation, some 20 had hepatocellular carcinoma, approximately 15 had melanoma, 9 had renal cell carcinoma and 9 had head and neck cancer. Intravenous ivuxolimab was administered to patients every 2 weeks at six dose levels: 0.01, 0.1, 0.3, 1.5, 3 and 10 mg/kg.

The sample holds one count of this clone. It lacks a known antigen. Per-base quality was not reported, and no clone a single base away is much larger than it. The trial excluded patients who had a history of autoimmune disease or who were on systemic immunosuppression. Peripheral blood for TCR sequencing was collected from all dose cohorts at baseline, on cycle 4 day 1, and on cycle 7 day 1. The samples were taken from a phase I, first-in-human, multicenter, open-label dose-escalation trial of ivuxolimab. Adults with locally advanced or metastatic melanoma, renal cell carcinoma, hepatocellular carcinoma or head and neck squamous cell carcinoma were enrolled in the trial. Before TCR sequencing, CD4+ T cells and CD8+ T cells from peripheral blood were sorted into separate populations. Broad study findings and their caveats: Antigen specificity was not determined for the clonally expanded peripheral T cells. At doses of 0.1 to 3.0 mg/kg, clonal expansion of both CD4+ and CD8+ blood T cells was observed from baseline to week 6. Low levels of normalized T-cell clonal expansion were also seen in some patients who did not respond. After ivuxolimab, more expanded clones were found on average in CD8+ T cells than in CD4+ T cells. Partial responders in the 0.1-3.0 mg/kg groups had among the lowest normalized peripheral clonal expansion, especially among CD8+ T cells.

Genomic DNA was isolated from the sorted cells so that the TCRbeta CDR3 region could be sequenced. TCRbeta CDR3 regions were sequenced using the immunoSEQ Assay. TCRdb carries this immuneACCESS record with in-frame sequences only. Its versions omit some clonotypes, under half of them owing to an unresolved V gene in the studies checked, with the rest unexplained. The sample yields roughly 30,000 clones; approximately 90% were counted once. The ten largest clones take up around a quarter of the sample. The CDR3 runs 12 amino acids, cysteine and phenylalanine included. Only the CDR3 region is kept as DNA, spanning 36 bases read in frame from base 1. The germline ends are 13 bases apart after V is trimmed by 11 bases and J by 3 bases. The germline V gene yields MNHNS for CDR1 and SASEGT for CDR2.

The specimen was CD4+ or CD8+ T cells sorted from blood, collected in a trial of the OX40 agonist ivuxolimab. The receptor comes from an adult with an advanced solid tumor such as melanoma, head and neck, liver or kidney cancer. The chain couples TRBV6-1 to TRBJ1-1; the D gene cannot be named for sure. CDR3 reads: CAGIGGDTEAFF. The sequence in DNA is TGTGCCGGAATAGGAGGAGACACTGAAGCTTTCTTT.